This entry lists 19 T cell receptor beta chains sequenced from one sample in a study of PD-1 blockade in classical Hodgkin lymphoma. The assay was immunoSEQ multiplex PCR, and TCRdb's table has in-frame clones only and misses some. The repertoire includes about 110,000 clones, 89% of them detected once, and about 20% sits in the top ten. Brentuximab vedotin exposure varied, and every patient relapsed after autologous stem cell transplantation. Sequenced here: peripheral blood mononuclear cells (PBMCs), sampled before the second cycle of nivolumab. Source of these receptors: a human donor with classical Hodgkin lymphoma.

The chain recombines TRBV6-5 with TRBJ2-3; possible D gene TRBD2, 6 bases. Trimming stripped 4 bases from V and 2 bases from J, with 16 bases between. This CDR3 spans 16 amino acids. Germline CDR1 is MNHEY and CDR2 is SVGAGI. The CDR3 sequence is CASSSRAGLFTDTQYF. CDR3 coding DNA: TGTGCCAGCAGTTCAAGAGCGGGCTTATTCACAGATACGCAGTATTTT.

The gene calls are TRBV14 and TRBJ2-1; D not resolved. The CDR3 spans 12 residues. The V end lost 0 bases, the J end lost 11 bases, and 8 bases lay between the germline ends. Germline values: CDR1 SGHDN, CDR2 FVKESK. The CDR3 DNA is TGTGCCAGCAGCCAAGAGCAGATTAAGCAGTTCTTC. It is translated as CASSQEQIKQFF.

The V and J genes are TRBV28 and TRBJ2-5; D not certain. The V and J ends lost 5 bases and 11 bases respectively, with 18 bases between them. Germline assignment: CDR1 MDHEN and CDR2 SYDVKM. The CDR3 sequence is 13 residues long. The CDR3 spells CASSHPPGSQQYF. The DNA of the CDR3 is TGTGCCAGCAGTCACCCACCAGGAAGCCAGCAGTACTTC.

V usage is TRBV5-5 and J usage is TRBJ2-7; maybe TRBD1 (5 bases). The CDR3 covers 17 residues. V lost 0 bases and J 2 bases, leaving 18 bases between the germline ends. Germline loops: CDR1 SGHKS, CDR2 YYEKEE (reference sequence). For the CDR3, the DNA is TGTGCCAGCAGCTTGGGGTTCACAACACAGACAGCCTACGAGCAGTACTTC. Amino acid sequence: CASSLGFTTQTAYEQYF.

The chain couples TRBV5-1 to TRBJ1-1, with D perhaps TRBD1 (5 bases). CDR3 length equals 13 residues. Germline CDR1 reads SGHRS; CDR2 reads YFSETQ. The V and J ends lost 2 bases and 1 base respectively, with 6 bases between them. The CDR3 protein is CASSFGGNTEAFF. The DNA of the CDR3 is TGCGCCAGCAGCTTTGGGGGGAACACTGAAGCTTTCTTT.

The chain has TRBV2 and TRBJ2-2; 8 nucleotides match TRBD1. This CDR3 has 17 amino acids. The trim removed 4 bases at V and 2 bases at J, leaving 9 bases unmatched. The germline V gene encodes CDR1 SNHLY and CDR2 FYNNEI. The CDR3 sequence: CASSGAQQGVNTGELFF. DNA of the CDR3: TGTGCCAGCAGTGGGGCTCAACAGGGGGTCAACACCGGGGAGCTGTTTTTT.

This chain links TRBV7-9 with TRBJ2-7; no reliable D call. The CDR3 spans 12 residues. Germline CDR1 and CDR2: SEHNR and FQNEAQ (reference sequence). Trimming took 0 bases from V and 6 from J, leaving 6 bases between them. This chain's CDR3 is CASSLALSEQYF. CDR3 bases: TGTGCCAGCAGCTTAGCGCTCAGCGAGCAGTACTTC.

This chain links TRBV9 with TRBJ2-1, with D tentatively TRBD1 or TRBD2 (7 bases each). In germline, CDR1 is SGDLS, CDR2 YYNGEE. CDR3 size: 15 residues. Trimming cost V 4 bases and J 3 bases, with 14 bases left between them. The CDR3 DNA reads as TGTGCCAGCAGCCCAGGGGGGGAGCTCTACAATGAGCAGTTCTTC. Encoded protein: CASSPGGELYNEQFF.

This clone was picked up one time. The CDR3 is CASSIVAGGEQYF. As DNA, the CDR3 is TGTGCCAGTAGTATAGTGGCGGGAGGTGAGCAGTACTTC. The rearrangement uses TRBV19 and TRBJ2-7; TRBD2 matches at 8 bases. CDR3 length: 13 residues. V trimming: 1 base; J trimming: 7 bases; junction bases outside the gene matches: 3. Germline lookup yields CDR1 LNHDA and CDR2 SQIVND (reference sequence).

The chain is built from TRBV4-1 and TRBJ2-1, with 8 bases lining up with TRBD2. With 5 bases clipped from V and 3 bases from J, the junction kept 6 bases outside the gene matches. This CDR3 spans 15 amino acids. Germline lookup yields CDR1 MGHRA and CDR2 YSYEKL. CDR3 sequence (DNA): TGCGCCAGCAGCTACGGGAGGGCCGTCTACAATGAGCAGTTCTTC. Amino acids: CASSYGRAVYNEQFF.

This clone was seen a few times. The chain couples TRBV5-1 to TRBJ2-7; 7 nucleotides align to TRBD1. V was pared by 8 bases and J by 2 bases, with 7 bases of the junction left unmatched. The germline gives CDR1 SGHRS, CDR2 YFSETQ. This CDR3 comprises 13 residues. CDR3 amino acids: CASTRDSAYEQYF. The CDR3 nucleotides are TGCGCCAGTACCCGGGACAGCGCCTACGAGCAGTACTTC.

The V gene is TRBV6-5, the J gene TRBJ2-7, with D possibly TRBD1 on 6 matching bases. V was clipped by 2 bases and J by 2 bases, with 7 bases between them. CDR1 and CDR2 (germline): MNHEY, SVGAGI. The CDR3 totals 13 residues. The CDR3 sequence is CASSYGQTYEQYF. CDR3 in DNA: TGTGCCAGCAGTTACGGACAGACCTACGAGCAGTACTTC.

The chain couples TRBV6-5 to TRBJ2-5, with D tentatively TRBD1 or TRBD2 (5 bases each). Trimming took off 2 bases at V and 5 bases at J, with 12 bases between the two ends. Germline loops: CDR1 MNHEY, CDR2 SVGAGI. The CDR3 is made up of 14 amino acids. The DNA for the CDR3 is TGTGCCAGCAGTTACCGCGCCTGGGGGGAGACCCAGTACTTC. Translating it yields CASSYRAWGETQYF.

This chain uses TRBV6-1 with TRBJ2-7; no reliable D call. This CDR3 is built from 13 residues. Germline V gene data show CDR1 as MNHNS and CDR2 as SASEGT. Trimming took off 0 bases at V and 3 bases at J, with 6 bases between the two ends. The CDR3 DNA is TGTGCCAGCAGTGAAGCGCGCCTCTACGAGCAGTACTTC. This translates into CASSEARLYEQYF.

The rearrangement joins TRBV19 to TRBJ1-4; D unclear. CDR3 length: 14 amino acids. Germline CDR1 reads LNHDA; CDR2 reads SQIVND (reference sequence). V was clipped by 3 bases and J by 4 bases, with 9 bases between them. This CDR3 reads CASSMYSLNEKLFF. CDR3 bases: TGTGCCAGTAGTATGTACAGCCTTAATGAAAAACTGTTTTTT.

This chain links TRBV11-2 with TRBJ1-5, with no clear D. Germline CDR1 is SGHAT and CDR2 is FQNNGV. The CDR3 is 13 residues long. V was trimmed by 1 base and J by 3 bases, leaving 4 bases between them. In DNA, the CDR3 is TGTGCCAGCAGCTTAGGGGCCAATCAGCCCCAGCATTTT. It codes for CASSLGANQPQHF.

The rearrangement links TRBV7-9 to TRBJ1-2; D remains ambiguous. The CDR3 length is 14 residues. V was trimmed by 0 bases and J by 7 bases, leaving 12 bases between them. Per germline, CDR1 SEHNR and CDR2 FQNEAQ (reference sequence). This chain's CDR3 is CASSLAATEGGYTF. DNA of the CDR3: TGTGCCAGCAGCTTAGCGGCGACTGAGGGTGGCTACACCTTC.

This clone was counted a single time. This chain connects TRBV28 to TRBJ1-2; the D is unclear. Trimming removed 3 bases at V and 8 bases at J, with 16 bases between. The CDR3 has 14 residues. The germline V gene has CDR1 MDHEN and CDR2 SYDVKM. CDR3 sequence (DNA): TGTGCCAGCAGTTTTGGTTGGGGATCTGGCGGCTACACCTTC. Translated, it gives CASSFGWGSGGYTF.

This clone has just a few counts. V is TRBV11-2 and J is TRBJ1-5; D not resolved. Germline V gives CDR1 SGHAT, CDR2 FQNNGV. Trimming pared 0 bases from V and 7 bases from J, leaving 10 bases between. The CDR3 has 14 amino acids. The CDR3 reads CASSLDRLGQPQHF. CDR3 nucleotide sequence: TGTGCCAGCAGCTTAGATAGGTTAGGGCAGCCCCAGCATTTT.